The sequence of this T cell receptor beta chain was determined in a study of blood T cell repertoires in COVID-19. The wider study: Acute and convalescent COVID-19 samples came from the United States, Italy and Spain. The analysed material was cDNA or gDNA that came from T cells, B-cell-depleted T cells, or PBMCs.

Per the original data handling: Amplified reference gene primers provided the basis for estimating nucleated cell counts. Clones were read by immunoSEQ multiplex PCR, and TCRdb kept only the in-frame ones, dropping some. V, J and clone size were drawn from that table, and D and trimming were deduced from the DNA. In the table there are 150,000 to 200,000 clones, just under 90% of which are singletons. Trimming took 0 bases from V and 5 from J; bases not matched to a gene: 5. The CDR3 has 17 residues. Germline V gene sequence: CDR1 SGHRS, CDR2 YFSETQ. The source of this sequence is a man between 18 and 35 years old with active or convalescent COVID-19. The rearrangement uses TRBV5-1 and TRBJ2-2; 12 bases are shared with TRBD2. The sequenced sample consisted of peripheral blood. This CDR3 is CASSLGLAGEWTGELFF. The CDR3 DNA sequence: TGCGCCAGCAGCTTGGGACTAGCGGGGGAATGGACCGGGGAGCTGTTTTTT.